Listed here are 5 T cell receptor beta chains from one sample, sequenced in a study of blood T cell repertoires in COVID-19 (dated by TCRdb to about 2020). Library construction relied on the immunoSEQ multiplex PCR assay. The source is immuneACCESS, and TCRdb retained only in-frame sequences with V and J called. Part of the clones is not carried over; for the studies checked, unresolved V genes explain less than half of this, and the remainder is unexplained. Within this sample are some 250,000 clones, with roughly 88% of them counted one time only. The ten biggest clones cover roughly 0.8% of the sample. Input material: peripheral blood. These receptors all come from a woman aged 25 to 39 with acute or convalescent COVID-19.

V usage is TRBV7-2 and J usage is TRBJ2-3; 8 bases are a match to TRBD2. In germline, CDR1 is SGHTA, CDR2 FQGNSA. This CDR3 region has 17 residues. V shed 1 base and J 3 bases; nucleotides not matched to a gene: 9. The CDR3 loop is CASSLGARGLGTDTQYF. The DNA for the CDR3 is TGTGCCAGCAGCTTAGGGGCAAGGGGACTAGGGACAGATACGCAGTATTTT.

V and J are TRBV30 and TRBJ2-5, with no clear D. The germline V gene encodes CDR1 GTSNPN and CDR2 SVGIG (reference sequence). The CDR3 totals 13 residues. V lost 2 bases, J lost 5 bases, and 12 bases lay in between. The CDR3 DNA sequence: TGTGCCTGGAGTTCAGTATTCTGGGAGACCCAGTACTTC. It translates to CAWSSVFWETQYF.

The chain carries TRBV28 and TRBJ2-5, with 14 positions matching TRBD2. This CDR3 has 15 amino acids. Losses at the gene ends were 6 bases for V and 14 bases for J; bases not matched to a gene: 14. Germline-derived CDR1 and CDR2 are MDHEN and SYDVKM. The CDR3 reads CASSPPQGLAGDRYF. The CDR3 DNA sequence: TGTGCCAGCAGCCCGCCGCAGGGACTAGCGGGAGATAGATACTTC.

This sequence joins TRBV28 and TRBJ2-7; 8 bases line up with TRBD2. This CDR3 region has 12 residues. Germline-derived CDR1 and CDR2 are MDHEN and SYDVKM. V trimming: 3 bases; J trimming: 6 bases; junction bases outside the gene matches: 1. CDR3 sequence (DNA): TGTGCCAGCAGTTTGCTAGCGGGCGAGCAGTACTTC. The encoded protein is CASSLLAGEQYF. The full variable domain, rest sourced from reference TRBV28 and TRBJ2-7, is DVKVTQSSRYLVKRTGEKVFLECVQDMDHENMFWYRQDPGLGLRLIYFSYDVKMKEKGDIPEGYSVSREKKERFSLILESASTNQTSMYLCASSLLAGEQYFGPGTRLTVT.

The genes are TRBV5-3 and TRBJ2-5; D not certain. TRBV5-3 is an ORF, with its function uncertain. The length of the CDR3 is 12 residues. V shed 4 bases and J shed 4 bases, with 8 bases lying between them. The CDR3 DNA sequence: TGTGCCAGAAGCCGAGAGGTAGAGACCCAGTACTTC. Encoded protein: CARSREVETQYF.